A single sample gave rise to the 20 T cell receptor beta chains below, sequenced in a study of neurological immune-mediated disorders. TCRdb called the 5' RACE reads again in MiXCR, with one record for every CDR3 protein. The table shows tens of thousands of distinct CDR3 sequences, with 13% to 15% occurring only once. The sequenced sample was PBMCs. The origin of the receptors is a woman aged 45-59 years with HTLV-1-associated myelopathy (HAM/TSP).

The chain links TRBV20-1 to TRBJ1-1; a possible D gene is TRBD1 (5 bases). V lost 6 bases and J 7 bases, leaving 12 bases between the germline ends. The V gene's germline CDR1 is DFQATT and CDR2 SNEGSKA (reference sequence). The CDR3 has 11 residues. CDR3 protein: CSAVGASEAFF. The CDR3 DNA reads TGCAGTGCCGTCGGGGCAAGTGAAGCTTTCTTT.

This clonotype was counted ten times or more. The chain has TRBV20-1 and TRBJ1-4; 8 bases map to TRBD1. Germline V gene sequence: CDR1 DFQATT, CDR2 SNEGSKA (reference sequence). The CDR3 length is 17 residues. Trimming removed 0 bases from V and 0 bases from J; junction bases left unmatched: 6. DNA of the CDR3: TGCAGTGCTAGAGATGTACAGGGGGTTACAACTAATGAAAAACTGTTTTTT. Its translation: CSARDVQGVTTNEKLFF.

This clonotype was seen many times. V gene TRBV9 combines with J gene TRBJ1-1; possible D gene TRBD1, 5 bases. The CDR3 is 15 amino acids. V was shortened by 3 bases and J by 5 bases, with 17 bases between the two germline ends. CDR1 SGDLS and CDR2 YYNGEE come from the germline V gene. The CDR3 here is CASSASGGFSTEAFF. DNA of the CDR3: TGTGCCAGCAGCGCTTCGGGGGGGTTCTCAACTGAAGCTTTCTTT.

Many counts were recorded for this clonotype. This chain joins TRBV3-1 and TRBJ1-2, with 7 bases lining up with TRBD1. Per the germline V gene, CDR1 is LGHDT and CDR2 is YNNKEL (reference sequence). The V gene end was trimmed by 2 bases and the J gene end by 8 bases; junction bases not matched to a gene: 11. This CDR3 has 15 residues. CDR3 in amino acids: CASSQQGQLYEGYTF. The CDR3, as DNA: TGTGCCAGCAGCCAACAGGGACAGCTATACGAGGGCTACACCTTC. Filled out from reference TRBV3-1 and TRBJ1-2, the complete variable domain reads DTAVSQTPKYLVTQMGNDKSIKCEQNLGHDTMYWYKQDSKKFLKIMFSYNNKELIINETVPNRFSPKSPDKAHLNLHINSLELGDSAVYFCASSQQGQLYEGYTFGSGTRLTVV.

This clonotype was observed many times. The V gene is TRBV19, the J gene TRBJ2-4; D is undetermined. Germline V gives CDR1 LNHDA, CDR2 SQIVND (reference sequence). V was pared by 6 bases and J by 0 bases, with 12 bases between. The CDR3 is made up of 15 amino acids. The CDR3 nucleotides are TGTGCCAGTAGCCCCCTCCGGACAGCCAAAAACATTCAGTACTTC. Its protein product is CASSPLRTAKNIQYF.

This clonotype has at least ten counts. The chain employs TRBV29-1 and TRBJ1-1; 7 bases align to TRBD1. From germline, CDR1 is SQVTM and CDR2 ANQGSEA. V lost 2 bases, J lost 5 bases, and 11 bases stayed unmatched. The CDR3 length is 15 residues. The CDR3 DNA sequence: TGCAGCGTTGAAACGGCAGGGGGAAGAGGGACTGAAGCTTTCTTT. It translates to CSVETAGGRGTEAFF.

The sample holds many counts of this clonotype. The chain links TRBV6-2 or TRBV6-3 to TRBJ1-1; possibly TRBD1 for D (5 bases). This CDR3 comprises 16 residues. V was trimmed by 3 bases and J by 5 bases, leaving 19 bases between them. Germline values: CDR1 MNHEY, CDR2 SVGEGT. The CDR3 sequence: CASSYQLGGGWTEAFF. CDR3 sequence (DNA): TGTGCCAGCAGTTATCAATTGGGGGGTGGTTGGACTGAAGCTTTCTTT.

In its sample, this clonotype was seen many times. The chain joins TRBV6-5 to TRBJ2-2; D perhaps matches TRBD1 (5 bases). V was pared by 5 bases and J by 6 bases, with 16 bases between. Looked up from germline, CDR1 is MNHEY and CDR2 is SVGAGI. This CDR3 is 15 amino acids long. The CDR3 bases are TGTGCCAGCAGTCCCTTAAATGGGGCCGCCGGGGAGCTGTTTTTT. Translating gives CASSPLNGAAGELFF.

This clonotype was observed at least ten times. J is TRBJ1-1 and V is TRBV12-3 or TRBV12-4; 8 bases are a match to TRBD1. The junction had 7 bases not matched to a gene; V was cut back by 7 bases and J by 3 bases. The CDR3 consists of 14 residues. CDR3 sequence (DNA): TGTGCCAGCAATACCAGGGGGCGCGACACTGAAGCTTTCTTT. Translated: CASNTRGRDTEAFF.

This clonotype was detected ten times or more. V and J are TRBV6-1 and TRBJ1-4; tentatively, D is TRBD1 (5 bases). The CDR3 has 15 amino acids. CDR1 MNHNS and CDR2 SASEGT come from the germline V gene. Trimming removed 1 base at V and 10 bases at J, with 16 bases between. The CDR3 DNA reads as TGTGCCAGCAGTGAAGTCCGGGACGGCGAGGGAAAACTGTTTTTT. As protein: CASSEVRDGEGKLFF.

In this sample, this clonotype turned up many times. The V call is TRBV6-1, the J call TRBJ2-7; TRBD1 is a possible D gene (6 bases). In germline, CDR1 is MNHNS, CDR2 SASEGT. Trimming stripped 4 bases from V and 6 bases from J, with 13 bases between. The CDR3 consists of 13 residues. The CDR3 sequence is CASSVTGPGEQYV. In DNA, the CDR3 is TGTGCCAGCAGTGTGACAGGACCCGGCGAGCAGTACGTC.

This clonotype appeared many times. This sequence joins TRBV20-1 and TRBJ1-1; TRBD1 aligns across 7 bases. The germline CDR1 and CDR2 sequences are DFQATT and SNEGSKA (reference sequence). There are 14 residues in the CDR3. Germline trimming cut 4 bases from V and 1 base from J; bases unmatched to any gene: 6. The CDR3 reads CSAMGQRPNTEAFF. DNA of the CDR3: TGCAGTGCTATGGGACAGAGACCGAACACTGAAGCTTTCTTT.

Concerning this clonotype itself: A much larger clone lies a single base off, so this may be a read error. This CDR3 is CASSLRERGKVGELFF. CDR3 bases: TGTGCCAGCAGCTTGAGAGAGCGGGGGAAAGTCGGGGAGCTGTTTTTT. The rearrangement links TRBV7-2 to TRBJ2-2, with 8 bases aligning to TRBD2. The trim removed 3 bases at V and 7 bases at J, leaving 10 bases unmatched. Germline CDR1 SGHTA, CDR2 FQGNSA. This CDR3 contains 16 residues.

This clonotype was observed at least ten times. The rearrangement uses TRBV4-3 and TRBJ2-3; no firm D call. The V gene's germline CDR1 is LGHNA and CDR2 YSLEER. Trimming took off 0 bases at V and 3 bases at J, with 7 bases between the two ends. The CDR3 is made up of 14 amino acids. The CDR3 DNA sequence: TGCGCCAGCAGCCAAGATGGGTGGACAGATACGCAGTATTTT. Protein product: CASSQDGWTDTQYF.

Many counts were recorded for this clonotype. The rearrangement uses TRBV6-1 and TRBJ2-6; 7 bases are a match to TRBD2. This CDR3 is 18 amino acids long. Looked up from germline, CDR1 is MNHNS and CDR2 is SASEGT. V dropped 1 base and J dropped 1; count of bases not matched to a gene: 7. The CDR3 coding sequence is TGTGCCAGCAGTGAAGGGGGAGGGAGATCTTCTGGGGCCAACGTCCTGACTTTC. Encoded protein: CASSEGGGRSSGANVLTF.

This clonotype is medium-sized. The CDR3 coding sequence is TGTGCCAGCAGTCAAAGGACAGGGGGATTCGGAGAGACCCAGTACTTC. This gives the protein CASSQRTGGFGETQYF. The chain carries TRBV14 and TRBJ2-5, with 10 bases that match TRBD1. Trimming cost V 6 bases and J 4 bases; bases outside gene matches: 11. The CDR3 loop spans 16 amino acids. Germline assignment: CDR1 SGHDN and CDR2 FVKESK.

This clonotype was seen at least ten times. J is TRBJ2-7 and V is TRBV6-5; 11 bases match TRBD1. Trimming cost V 7 bases and J 5 bases; bases outside gene matches: 10. The CDR3 spans 15 residues. Germline CDR1 is MNHEY and CDR2 is SVGAGI. CDR3 protein: CASTLGTGGIHEQYF. CDR3 DNA sequence: TGTGCCAGCACCTTGGGGACAGGGGGAATCCACGAGCAGTACTTC.

There are many counts of this clonotype. This rearrangement joins TRBV7-8 to TRBJ1-6, with 9 bases that match TRBD1. Germline values: CDR1 SGHVS, CDR2 FQNEAQ. The V and J ends lost 2 bases and 9 bases, in that order; junction bases with no gene match: 8. CDR3 length equals 16 residues. In nucleotides, the CDR3 is TGTGCCAGCAGCTTAAAAGTCGGGACAGGGCTTTCACCCCTCCACTTT. Translation: CASSLKVGTGLSPLHF.

This clonotype appeared many times. The chain carries TRBV12-3 or TRBV12-4 and TRBJ1-3, with 8 nucleotides matching TRBD1. The CDR3 has 14 residues. J was trimmed by 1 base and V by 4 bases; bases with no gene match: 0. CDR3 in DNA: TGTGCCAGCAGTTGGACAGGGTCTGGAAACACCATATATTTT. This translates into CASSWTGSGNTIYF.

Of note for this clonotype: The junction does not match germline at one end; this may be a read error. This chain uses TRBV3-1 with TRBJ1-2; 7 bases line up with TRBD1. CDR3 length equals 15 residues. The germline V gene has CDR1 LGHDT and CDR2 YNNKEL (reference sequence). The CDR3 DNA sequence: TGTGCCAGCAGCCAACAGGGACAGCTATACGGTGGCTGCACCTTC. Protein product: CASSQQGQLYGGCTF. The full variable domain, with the rest looked up from reference TRBV3-1 and TRBJ1-2, is DTAVSQTPKYLVTQMGNDKSIKCEQNLGHDTMYWYKQDSKKFLKIMFSYNNKELIINETVPNRFSPKSPDKAHLNLHINSLELGDSAVYFCASSQQGQLYGGCTFGSGTRLTVV.